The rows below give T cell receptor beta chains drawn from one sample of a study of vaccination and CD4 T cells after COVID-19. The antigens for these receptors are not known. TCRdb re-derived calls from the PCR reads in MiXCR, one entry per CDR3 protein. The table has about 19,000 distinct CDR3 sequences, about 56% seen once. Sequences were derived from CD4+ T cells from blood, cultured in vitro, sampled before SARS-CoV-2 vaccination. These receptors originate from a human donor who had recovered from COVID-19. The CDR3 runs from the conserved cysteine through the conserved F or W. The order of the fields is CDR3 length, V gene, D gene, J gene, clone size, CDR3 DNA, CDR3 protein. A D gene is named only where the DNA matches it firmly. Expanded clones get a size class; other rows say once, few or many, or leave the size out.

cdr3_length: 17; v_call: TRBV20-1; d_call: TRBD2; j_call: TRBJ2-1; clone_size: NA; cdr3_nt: TGCAGTGCTAGCGCTAGCGGAGGAGTGTCCTCCTACAATGAGCAGTTCTTC; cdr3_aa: CSASASGGVSSYNEQFF
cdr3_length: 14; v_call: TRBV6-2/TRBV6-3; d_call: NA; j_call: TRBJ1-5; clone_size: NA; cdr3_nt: TGTGCCAGCAGCCGAAACCGGGGCAATCAGCCCCAGCATTTT; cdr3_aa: CASSRNRGNQPQHF
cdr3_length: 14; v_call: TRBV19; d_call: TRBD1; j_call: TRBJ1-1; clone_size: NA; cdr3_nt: TGTGCCAGTAGTCCGCGACAGGGACACACTGAAGCTTTCTTT; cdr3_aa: CASSPRQGHTEAFF
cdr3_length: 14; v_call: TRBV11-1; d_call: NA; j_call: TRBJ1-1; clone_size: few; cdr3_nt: TGTGCCAGCAGCTATAACCAGGGATCCACTGAAGCTTTCTTT; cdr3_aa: CASSYNQGSTEAFF
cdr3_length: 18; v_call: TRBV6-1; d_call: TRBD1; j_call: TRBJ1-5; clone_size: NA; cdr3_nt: TGTGCCAGCAGTCCCTGGACAGGGGGTTCTGCTAGCAATCAGCCCCAGCATTTT; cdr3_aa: CASSPWTGGSASNQPQHF
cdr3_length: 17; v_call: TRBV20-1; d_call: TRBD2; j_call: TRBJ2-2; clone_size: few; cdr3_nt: TGCAGTGCTAGGCGTTCTGGGCTAGCGGGAGTCTCCGGGGAGCTGTTTTTT; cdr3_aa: CSARRSGLAGVSGELFF
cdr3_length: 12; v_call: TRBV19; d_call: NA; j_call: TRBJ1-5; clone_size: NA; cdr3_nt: TGTGCCAGTAGTTGGGAGGACCAGCCCCAGCATTTT; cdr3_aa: CASSWEDQPQHF
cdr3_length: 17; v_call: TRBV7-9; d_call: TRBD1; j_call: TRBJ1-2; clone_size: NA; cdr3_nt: TGTGCCAGCAGCTCAAATGGGAGGGACAGGACTGGCTATGGCTACACCTTC; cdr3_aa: CASSSNGRDRTGYGYTF
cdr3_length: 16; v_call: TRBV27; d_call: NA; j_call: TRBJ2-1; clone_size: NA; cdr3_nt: TGTGCCAGCAGTCACTGGAAGGGTAGATCCTACAATGAGCAGTTCTTC; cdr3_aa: CASSHWKGRSYNEQFF
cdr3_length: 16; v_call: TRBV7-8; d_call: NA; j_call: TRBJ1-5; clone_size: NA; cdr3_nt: TGTGCCAGCAGCCCACGGCTCGGTGGGAACCATCAGCCCCAGCATTTT; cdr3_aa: CASSPRLGGNHQPQHF
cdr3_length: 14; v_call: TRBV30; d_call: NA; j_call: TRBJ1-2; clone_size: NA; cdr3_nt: TGTGCCTGTCTTAAAGGGGGATCTTCCTATGGCTACACCTTC; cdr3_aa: CACLKGGSSYGYTF
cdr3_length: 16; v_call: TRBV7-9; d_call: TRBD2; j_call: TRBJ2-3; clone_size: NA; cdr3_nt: TGTGCCAGCAGCTTAGGTAGCGGGGGGACGACAGATACGCAGTATTTT; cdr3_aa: CASSLGSGGTTDTQYF
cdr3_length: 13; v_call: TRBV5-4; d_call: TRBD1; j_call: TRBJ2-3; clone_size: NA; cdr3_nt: TGTGCCAGCAGGGGGACAGGGGAAGATACGCAGTATTTT; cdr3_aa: CASRGTGEDTQYF
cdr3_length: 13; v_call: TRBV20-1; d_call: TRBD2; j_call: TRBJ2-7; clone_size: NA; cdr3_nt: TGCAGTGCTGGGGGACTAGCGGGAGGCGAGCAGTACTTC; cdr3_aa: CSAGGLAGGEQYF
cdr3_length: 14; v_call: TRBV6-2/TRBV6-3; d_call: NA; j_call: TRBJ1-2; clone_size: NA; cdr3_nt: TGTGCCAGCAGTTCCGGAAGCCCGTACTATGGCTACACCTTC; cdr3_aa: CASSSGSPYYGYTF
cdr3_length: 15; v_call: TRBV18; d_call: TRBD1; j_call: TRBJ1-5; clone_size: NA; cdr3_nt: TGTGCCAGCTCACCGAACCAGGGGGCGCGGCAGCCCCAGCATTTT; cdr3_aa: CASSPNQGARQPQHF
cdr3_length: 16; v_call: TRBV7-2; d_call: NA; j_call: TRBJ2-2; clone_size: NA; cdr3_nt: TGTGCCAGCAGCCAAGGTGGCGGCCCCCACACCGGGGAGCTGTTTTTT; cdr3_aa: CASSQGGGPHTGELFF
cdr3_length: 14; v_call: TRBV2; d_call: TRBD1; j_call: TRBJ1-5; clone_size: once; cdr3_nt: TGTGCCAGCAGTGAAGGAATAGGGGGCCGGCCCCAGCATTTT; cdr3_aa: CASSEGIGGRPQHF
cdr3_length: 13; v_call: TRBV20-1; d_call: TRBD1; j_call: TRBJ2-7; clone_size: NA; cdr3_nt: TGCAGTGCTCCGGACAGGGCCTCCTACGAGCAGTACTTC; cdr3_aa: CSAPDRASYEQYF
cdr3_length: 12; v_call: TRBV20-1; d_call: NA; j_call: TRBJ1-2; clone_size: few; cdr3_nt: TGCAGTGCTAGAGACCCGACAGATGGCTACACCTTC; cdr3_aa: CSARDPTDGYTF
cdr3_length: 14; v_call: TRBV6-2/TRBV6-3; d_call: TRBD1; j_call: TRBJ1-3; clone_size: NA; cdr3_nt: TGTGCCAGCAAAATCGGGACAGCTGGAAACACCATATATTTT; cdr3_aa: CASKIGTAGNTIYF
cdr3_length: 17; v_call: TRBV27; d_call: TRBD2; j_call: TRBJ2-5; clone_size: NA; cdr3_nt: TGTGCCAGCAGTCTGACTAGCGGGGGGGCCTTGGGAGAGACCCAGTACTTC; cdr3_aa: CASSLTSGGALGETQYF
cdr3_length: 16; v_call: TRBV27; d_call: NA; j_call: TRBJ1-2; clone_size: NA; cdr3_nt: TGTGCCAGCAGTCCCGGGCGAGCTCGAGATCTCTATGGCTACACCTTC; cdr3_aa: CASSPGRARDLYGYTF
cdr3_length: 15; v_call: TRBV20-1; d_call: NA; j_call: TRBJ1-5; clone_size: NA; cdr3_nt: TGCAGTGCCATCGACAGGCGTCGGAGCAATCAGCCCCAGCATTTT; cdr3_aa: CSAIDRRRSNQPQHF
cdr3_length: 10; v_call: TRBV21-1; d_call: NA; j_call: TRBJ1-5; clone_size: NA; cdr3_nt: TGTGCCAGCAGCGGGTCTCCCCAGCATTTT; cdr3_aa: CASSGSPQHF
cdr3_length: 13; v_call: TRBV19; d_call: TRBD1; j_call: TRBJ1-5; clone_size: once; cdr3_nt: TGTGCCAGTACCGTCGACAGGGTCCAGCCCCAGCATTTT; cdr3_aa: CASTVDRVQPQHF
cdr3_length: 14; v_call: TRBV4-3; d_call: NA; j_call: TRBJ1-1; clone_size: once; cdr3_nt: TGCGCCAGCGGCCCCTCGTGGCAGAACACTGAAGCTTTCTTT; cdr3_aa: CASGPSWQNTEAFF
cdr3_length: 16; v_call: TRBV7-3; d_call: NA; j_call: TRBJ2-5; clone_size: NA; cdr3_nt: TGTGCCAGCAGCTTAAGCGCCAGGGGAGCCCAAGAGACCCAGTACTTC; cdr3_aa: CASSLSARGAQETQYF
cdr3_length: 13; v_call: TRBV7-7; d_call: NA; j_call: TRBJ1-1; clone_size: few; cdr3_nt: TGTGCCAGCAGCGTTAATTCGCAGGGGGAAGCTTTCTTT; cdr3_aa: CASSVNSQGEAFF
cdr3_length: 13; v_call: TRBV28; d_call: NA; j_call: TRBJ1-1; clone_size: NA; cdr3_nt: TGTGCCAGCAGTTTCGGGCAGGGAGGGGTAGCTTTCTTT; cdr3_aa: CASSFGQGGVAFF
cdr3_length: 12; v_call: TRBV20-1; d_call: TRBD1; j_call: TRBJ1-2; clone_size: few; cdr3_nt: TGCAGTGCTAGCAGGGGGGCCTATGGCTACACCTTC; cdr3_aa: CSASRGAYGYTF
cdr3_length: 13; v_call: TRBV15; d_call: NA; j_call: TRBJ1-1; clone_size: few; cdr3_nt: TGTGCCACCAGCCAGGGACCGAACACTGAAGCTTTCTTT; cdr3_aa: CATSQGPNTEAFF
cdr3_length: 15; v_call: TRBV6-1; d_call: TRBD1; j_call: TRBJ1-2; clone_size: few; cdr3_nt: TGTGCCAGCAGTGCCGGGACAGGGAGGTACTATGGCTACACCTTC; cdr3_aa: CASSAGTGRYYGYTF
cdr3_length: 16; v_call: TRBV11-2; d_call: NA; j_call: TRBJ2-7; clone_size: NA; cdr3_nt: TGTGCCAGCAGCAACAGAGTGAGCCCCATATCCTACGAGCAGTACTTC; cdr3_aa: CASSNRVSPISYEQYF
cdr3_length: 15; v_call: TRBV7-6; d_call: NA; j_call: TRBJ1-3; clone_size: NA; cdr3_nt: TGTGCCAGCAGCCCCACTCGTAGCTCTGGAAACACCATATATTTT; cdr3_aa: CASSPTRSSGNTIYF
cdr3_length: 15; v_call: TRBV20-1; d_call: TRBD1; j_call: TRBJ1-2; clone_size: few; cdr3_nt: TGCAGTGCTAGAGATCTAGGGACAGGGTCGTCTGGCTACACCTTC; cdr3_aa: CSARDLGTGSSGYTF
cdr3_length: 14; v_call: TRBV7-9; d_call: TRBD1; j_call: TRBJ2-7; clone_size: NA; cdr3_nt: TGTGCCAGCAGCTCGGGACAGGGGTCCTACGAGCAGTACTTC; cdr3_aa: CASSSGQGSYEQYF
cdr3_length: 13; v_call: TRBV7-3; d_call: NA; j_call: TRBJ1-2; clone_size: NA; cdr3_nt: TGTGCCAGCACTCCCGGTCGGGTAGAAGGCTACACCTTC; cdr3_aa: CASTPGRVEGYTF
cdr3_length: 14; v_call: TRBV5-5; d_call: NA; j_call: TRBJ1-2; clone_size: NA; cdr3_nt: TGTGCCAGCAGCACAATGCCGGGACCCTATGGCTACACCTTC; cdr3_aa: CASSTMPGPYGYTF
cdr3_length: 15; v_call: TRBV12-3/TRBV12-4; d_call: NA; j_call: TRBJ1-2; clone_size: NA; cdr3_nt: TGTGCCAGCAGTTCCTACCGGGACCAAGGCAGAGGCTACACCTTC; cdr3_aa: CASSSYRDQGRGYTF
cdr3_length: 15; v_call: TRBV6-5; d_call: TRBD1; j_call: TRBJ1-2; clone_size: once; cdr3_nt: TGTGCCAGCAGTTACCCGGACAGGGGCCGGTATGGCTACACCTTC; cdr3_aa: CASSYPDRGRYGYTF
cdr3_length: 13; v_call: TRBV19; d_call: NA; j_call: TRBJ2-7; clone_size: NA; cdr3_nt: TGTGCCAGTAGTATAATAGGCACCTACGAGCAGTACTTC; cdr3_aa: CASSIIGTYEQYF
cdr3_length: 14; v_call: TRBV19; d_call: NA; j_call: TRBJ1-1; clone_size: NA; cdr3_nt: TGTGCCAGTAGTATTAACGCAGGGGACACTGAAGCTTTCTTT; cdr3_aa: CASSINAGDTEAFF
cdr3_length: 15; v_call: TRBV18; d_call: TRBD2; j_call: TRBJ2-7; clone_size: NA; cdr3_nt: TGTGCCAGCTCGCAGGGCGGAGGGGACTATTACGAGCAGTACTTC; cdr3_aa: CASSQGGGDYYEQYF
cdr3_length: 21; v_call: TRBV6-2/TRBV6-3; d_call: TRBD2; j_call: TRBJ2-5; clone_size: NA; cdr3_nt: TGTGCCAGCAGACCAACCCCGGGACAGGGAACCGGACTAGCGGGGAAAGAGACCCAGTACTTC; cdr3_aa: CASRPTPGQGTGLAGKETQYF
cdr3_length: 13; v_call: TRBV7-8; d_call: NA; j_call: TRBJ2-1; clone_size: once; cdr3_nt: TGTGCCAGCAGCGCGGGGCCCTACAATGAGCAGCTCTTC; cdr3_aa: CASSAGPYNEQLF
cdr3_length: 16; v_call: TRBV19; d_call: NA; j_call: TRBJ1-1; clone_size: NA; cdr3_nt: TGTGCCAGTAGTATAGATCACCCGACAGGGAACACTGAAGCTTTCTTT; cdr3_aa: CASSIDHPTGNTEAFF
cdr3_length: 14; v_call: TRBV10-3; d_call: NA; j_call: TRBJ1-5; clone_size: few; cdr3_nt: TGTGCCATCAGCCCGGGTGGCGGCAATCAGCCCCAGCATTTT; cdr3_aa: CAISPGGGNQPQHF
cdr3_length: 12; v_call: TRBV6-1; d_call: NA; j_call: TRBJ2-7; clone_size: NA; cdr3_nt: TGTGCCAGCAGGATCCCTGGGAACGAGCAGTACTTC; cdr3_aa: CASRIPGNEQYF